One and the same sample provided the 28 T cell receptor beta chains below, sequenced in a study of spatial heterogeneity in lung cancer. Via MiXCR, TCRdb re-called the 5' RACE reads, giving one row per CDR3 protein. The sample contains about 48,000 distinct CDR3 sequences, about 5.8% of which appear only once. The time point was: sample taken at primary tumor resection. The material was PBMCs, obtained at surgery. These receptors came from a male donor with early-stage non-small cell lung cancer.

The table lists this clonotype with many counts. CDR3: CSARDVRTSQETQYF. For the CDR3, the DNA is TGCAGTGCTAGAGATGTTCGAACTAGCCAAGAGACCCAGTACTTC. The J gene is TRBJ2-5, the V gene TRBV20-1; D is perhaps TRBD2 (5 bases). Looked up from germline, CDR1 is DFQATT and CDR2 is SNEGSKA (reference sequence). The V and J ends lost 0 bases and 1 base respectively, with 12 bases between them. The CDR3 loop spans 15 amino acids.

This clonotype was detected ten times or more. The V call is TRBV20-1, the J call TRBJ2-3; 10 bases agree with TRBD2. After removal of 5 bases from V and 1 base from J, the junction contained 0 bases not matched to a gene. The CDR3 covers 13 residues. From germline, CDR1 is DFQATT and CDR2 SNEGSKA (reference sequence). CDR3 nucleotide sequence: TGCAGTGCTCTAGCGGGAGGCACAGATACGCAGTATTTT. The encoded protein is CSALAGGTDTQYF.

This clonotype was seen many times. V and J are TRBV6-1 and TRBJ2-4; D unclear. The V end was cut by 2 bases, the J end by 0 bases, with 11 bases between. CDR1 is MNHNS, CDR2 SASEGT, per germline. The CDR3 runs to 16 residues. CDR3 DNA: TGTGCCAGCAGTGAACAGCTGATTGTAGCCAAAAACATTCAGTACTTC. The encoded protein is CASSEQLIVAKNIQYF.

The sample holds many counts of this clonotype. The J gene is TRBJ2-3, the V gene TRBV12-3 or TRBV12-4; 7 nucleotides align to TRBD2. After removal of 2 bases from V and 6 bases from J, the junction contained 5 bases not matched to a gene. The CDR3 runs 14 residues. CDR3 amino acids: CASSLRGREDTQYF. The CDR3, as DNA: TGTGCCAGCAGTTTACGGGGGAGGGAGGATACGCAGTATTTT.

The sample holds many counts of this clonotype. V is TRBV28 and J is TRBJ2-3; the match to TRBD2 covers 8 bases. Germline trimming cut 9 bases from V and 5 bases from J; bases unmatched to any gene: 4. This CDR3 spans 12 amino acids. In germline, CDR1 is MDHEN, CDR2 SYDVKM. The CDR3 coding sequence is TGTGCCAGTACCAGCGGGGGAGATACGCAGTATTTT. This encodes CASTSGGDTQYF.

This clonotype was recorded at least ten times. CDR3 in DNA: TGTGCCACTATGAAGGGGACAGGGGGATCCCAAGAGACCCAGTACTTC. Translating gives CATMKGTGGSQETQYF. The J gene is TRBJ2-5, the V gene TRBV15; 11 nucleotides line up with TRBD1. This CDR3 contains 16 residues. V shed 9 bases, J shed 1 base, and the junction held 10 bases outside the gene matches. Germline-derived CDR1 and CDR2 are LNHNV and YYDKDF (reference sequence). The complete variable domain, with remaining parts taken from reference TRBV15 and TRBJ2-5, reads DAMVIQNPRYQVTQFGKPVTLSCSQTLNHNVMYWYQQKSSQAPKLLFHYYDKDFNNEADTPDNFQSRRPNTSFCFLDIRSPGLGDTAMYLCATMKGTGGSQETQYFGPGTRLLVL.

This clonotype was seen repeatedly, ten times or more. V usage is TRBV20-1 and J usage is TRBJ2-7; weak D call: TRBD2 (6 bases). This CDR3 comprises 13 residues. In germline, CDR1 is DFQATT, CDR2 SNEGSKA (reference sequence). The V gene lost 6 bases and the J gene lost 0 bases, with 12 bases spanning the gap. CDR3 DNA sequence: TGCAGTGCCATACCCGGGAGCTCCTACGAGCAGTACTTC. Protein: CSAIPGSSYEQYF.

This clonotype was seen many times. The gene calls are TRBV5-1 and TRBJ2-1; D may correspond to TRBD1 or TRBD2 (6 bases each). The germline V gene encodes CDR1 SGHRS and CDR2 YFSETQ. The CDR3 runs 15 residues. V was cut by 0 bases and J by 8 bases, with 15 bases left in between. The CDR3 region is CASSLASGGPHEQFF. The CDR3 DNA is TGCGCCAGCAGCTTGGCCTCTGGGGGGCCTCATGAGCAGTTCTTC.

In regard to this clonotype: An end of the junction differs from the germline gene, which may be a read error. This chain joins TRBV7-9 and TRBJ2-7; D tentatively reads TRBD1 or TRBD2 (5 bases each). Germline lookup yields CDR1 SEHNR and CDR2 FQNEAQ (reference sequence). This CDR3 has 18 residues. The CDR3 here is CASSLTRESGTDRYEQYF. For the CDR3, the DNA is TGTGCTAGCAGCTTAACCCGGGAATCCGGGACGGACCGATACGAGCAGTACTTC.

This clonotype was counted ten times or more. V usage is TRBV7-6 and J usage is TRBJ2-3, with no clear D. The V gene lost 6 bases and the J gene lost 2 bases, with 9 bases spanning the gap. Germline V gives CDR1 SGHVS, CDR2 FNYEAQ. The CDR3 runs 13 residues. The CDR3 nucleotides read TGTGCCAGCAGGTATCCTGACACAGATACGCAGTATTTT. Translation: CASRYPDTDTQYF.

This clonotype was counted at least ten times. The V call is TRBV6-5, the J call TRBJ2-5; D may be TRBD2 (6 bases). Trimming took off 2 bases at V and 0 bases at J, with 10 bases between the two ends. This CDR3 comprises 15 residues. Germline-derived CDR1 and CDR2 are MNHEY and SVGAGI. As DNA, the CDR3 is TGTGCCAGCAGTTACATCCGGGACTACCAAGAGACCCAGTACTTC. Encoded protein: CASSYIRDYQETQYF.

Ten or more counts support this clonotype. The chain combines TRBV29-1 with TRBJ2-5; D is perhaps TRBD2 (7 bases). The germline CDR1 and CDR2 sequences are SQVTM and ANQGSEA. This CDR3 has 14 amino acids. V was trimmed by 7 bases and J by 4 bases, leaving 19 bases between them. CDR3 in DNA: TGCAGCGCACCCCGACAAGGGGGGGTAGAGACCCAGTACTTC. Its translation: CSAPRQGGVETQYF.

This clonotype has ten or more counts. This chain joins TRBV7-2 and TRBJ2-1, with 7 nucleotides matching TRBD2. J was trimmed by 16 bases and V by 0 bases; bases with no gene match: 15. The CDR3 consists of 15 residues. The germline CDR1 and CDR2 sequences are SGHTA and FQGNSA. The CDR3 loop is CASSLAAVSGLRDFF. CDR3 bases: TGTGCCAGCAGCTTAGCGGCTGTATCGGGACTAAGGGATTTCTTC.

J is TRBJ2-7 and V is TRBV6-5; 8 bases are a match to TRBD1. V dropped 5 bases and J dropped 6; count of bases not matched to a gene: 3. Germline lookup yields CDR1 MNHEY and CDR2 SVGAGI. The CDR3 sequence is 12 residues long. The CDR3 reads CASSRTGFEQYF. In DNA, the CDR3 is TGTGCCAGCAGTCGGACAGGGTTCGAGCAGTACTTC.

This clonotype was recorded at least ten times. The chain carries TRBV6-5 and TRBJ1-2, with no clear D. The V end was cut by 2 bases, the J end by 5 bases, with 9 bases between. CDR3 length: 13 residues. The V gene's germline CDR1 is MNHEY and CDR2 SVGAGI. In DNA form, the CDR3 reads TGTGCCAGCAGTTACGGCCCCGATTATGGCTACACCTTC. Amino acid sequence: CASSYGPDYGYTF.

There are a few counts of this clonotype. The chain couples TRBV28 to TRBJ2-5; 8 nucleotides align to TRBD1. The CDR3 sequence is 16 residues long. CDR1 is MDHEN and CDR2 is SYDVKM in the germline V gene. The V segment lost 6 bases and the J segment 3 bases; nucleotides outside the gene matches: 12. As DNA, the CDR3 is TGTGCCAGCAGGGAACACCAGGGGGCTGAGAAAGAGACCCAGTACTTC. Its translation: CASREHQGAEKETQYF.

This clonotype was recorded many times. The chain combines TRBV5-1 with TRBJ1-6; 7 nucleotides line up with TRBD1. The CDR3 has 16 amino acids. Per the germline V gene, CDR1 is SGHRS and CDR2 is YFSETQ. The junction had 7 bases not matched to a gene; V was cut back by 0 bases and J by 7 bases. This CDR3 reads CASSLAAGGRNSPLHF. Here the CDR3 DNA reads TGCGCCAGCAGCTTGGCGGCAGGGGGTCGAAATTCACCCCTCCACTTT.

This clonotype was seen many times. The chain joins TRBV20-1 to TRBJ1-2, with D maybe TRBD1 (6 bases). Germline CDR1 DFQATT, CDR2 SNEGSKA (reference sequence). Trimming left V 1 base short and J 1 base short, with 16 bases between. The CDR3 totals 16 residues. The CDR3 DNA is TGCAGTGCTAGAGGGCGGACAGCGACTCTTAACTATGGCTACACCTTC. Residues: CSARGRTATLNYGYTF.

In this sample, this clonotype turned up many times. J is TRBJ2-1 and V is TRBV18; TRBD2 matches at 9 bases. Trimming took 4 bases from V and 0 from J; bases not matched to a gene: 1. From germline, CDR1 is KGHSH and CDR2 LQKENI. This CDR3 is built from 15 residues. The DNA of the CDR3 is TGTGCCAGCTCACATAGCGGGAGCTCCTACAATGAGCAGTTCTTC. This gives the protein CASSHSGSSYNEQFF.

In its sample, this clonotype was seen a few times. The chain combines TRBV6-6 with TRBJ1-5, with D unclear. The V end lost 0 bases, the J end lost 6 bases, and 12 bases lay between the germline ends. Germline CDR1 reads MNHNY; CDR2 reads SVGAGI (reference sequence). The CDR3 loop spans 15 amino acids. CDR3 sequence: CASSYSREGTQPQHF. CDR3 nucleotides: TGTGCCAGCAGTTACTCGAGGGAGGGAACTCAGCCCCAGCATTTT.

This clonotype was observed many times. This chain joins TRBV4-1 and TRBJ2-3; TRBD2 aligns across 9 bases. This CDR3 is built from 15 residues. V was clipped by 6 bases and J by 2 bases; unmatched bases: 6. Per the germline V gene, CDR1 is MGHRA and CDR2 is YSYEKL. The CDR3 sequence is CASRQPGLATDTQYF. In nucleotides, the CDR3 is TGCGCCAGCAGACAACCGGGACTAGCCACAGATACGCAGTATTTT.

V gene TRBV6-1 combines with J gene TRBJ2-4; a weak D match, TRBD1 (5 bases). Germline CDR1 is MNHNS and CDR2 is SASEGT. The CDR3 consists of 14 residues. V lost 5 bases, J lost 7 bases, and 15 bases lay in between. The CDR3 spells CASSLTEVGNIQYF. The CDR3 bases are TGTGCCAGCAGTCTGACAGAAGTAGGGAACATTCAGTACTTC.

This clonotype appeared many times. This chain links TRBV6-1 with TRBJ1-2, with 7 bases aligning to TRBD1. Unmatched junction bases numbered 17, after V lost 4 bases and J lost 3 bases. The germline CDR1 and CDR2 sequences are MNHNS and SASEGT. The CDR3 sequence is 18 residues long. CDR3 coding DNA: TGTGCCAGCAGTGGTGCATACCGGGACAGATCGACCTACTATGGCTACACCTTC. Translated, it gives CASSGAYRDRSTYYGYTF.

The rearrangement links TRBV7-8 to TRBJ2-7; 8 nucleotides line up with TRBD1. V trimming: 6 bases; J trimming: 5 bases; junction bases outside the gene matches: 9. Germline CDR1 SGHVS, CDR2 FQNEAQ. The length of the CDR3 is 14 residues. The DNA of the CDR3 is TGTGCCAGCAGGCTACGTGGACAGGGAGACGAGCAGTACTTC. Its protein is CASRLRGQGDEQYF. Looking up the rest from reference TRBV7-8 and TRBJ2-7 gives the full variable domain: GAGVSQSPRYKVAKRGQDVALRCDPISGHVSLFWYQQALGQGPEFLTYFQNEAQLDKSGLPSDRFFAERPEGSVSTLKIQRTQQEDSAVYLCASRLRGQGDEQYFGPGTRLTVT.

This clonotype was recorded at least ten times. The V call is TRBV10-3, the J call TRBJ2-7, with D unclear. CDR1 is ENHRY and CDR2 is SYGVKD in the germline V gene. This CDR3 is built from 15 residues. Trimming removed 6 bases at V and 3 bases at J, with 18 bases between. The DNA for the CDR3 is TGTGCCATCAGGCCTAAGGGCGATTTGGGCTACGAGCAGTACTTC. It translates to CAIRPKGDLGYEQYF.

This clonotype was detected ten times or more. The gene calls are TRBV5-1 and TRBJ2-3; D unclear. The CDR3 spans 15 residues. The ends were cut back, 4 bases at V and 0 bases at J, with 12 bases in the middle. Germline CDR1 and CDR2: SGHRS and YFSETQ. The CDR3 nucleotides are TGCGCCAGCAGCGTGACGACACAAAGCACAGATACGCAGTATTTT. It codes for CASSVTTQSTDTQYF.

This clonotype came up a few times. V is TRBV19 and J is TRBJ2-2; no clear D. There are 15 residues in the CDR3. CDR1 LNHDA and CDR2 SQIVND come from the germline V gene (reference sequence). Trimming took off 5 bases at V and 1 base at J, with 11 bases between the two ends. The CDR3 reads CASSHGQKNTGELFF. CDR3 sequence (DNA): TGTGCCAGTAGTCATGGCCAGAAGAACACCGGGGAGCTGTTTTTT.

This clonotype has at least ten counts. The J gene is TRBJ2-1, the V gene TRBV27; TRBD2 aligns across 7 bases. CDR1 MNHEY and CDR2 SMNVEV come from the germline V gene (reference sequence). V lost 0 bases to trimming and J lost 9 bases; unmatched junction nucleotides: 14. The CDR3 is 17 residues long. The CDR3, as DNA: TGTGCCAGCAGTTTATCTCAAGGACGGGAGGTCCTTGGTGAGCAGTTCTTC. The encoded protein is CASSLSQGREVLGEQFF.